A selection of T cell receptor beta chains follows, all from one sample in a study of T cell responses to AZD1222 COVID-19 vaccine. The data were produced by immunoSEQ multiplex PCR, yet TCRdb's version contains in-frame clones alone and is incomplete. The data hold 110,000 or so clones, with more than 85% observed a single time. Sequenced material: peripheral blood, taken 28 days after the second AZD1222 dose. The receptors derive from an adult who received the AZD1222 COVID-19 vaccine. Each CDR3 is given with its conserved first and last residue. Fields, in order: CDR3 protein, V gene, J gene.

CDR3: CASSPGTGGAGTEAFF
V: TRBV5-1
J: TRBJ1-1

CDR3: CASAPGAGGPQHF
V: TRBV27
J: TRBJ1-5

CDR3: CASSQGGQLRNIQYF
V: TRBV14
J: TRBJ2-4

CDR3: CASSPGTSGSDTQYF
V: TRBV19
J: TRBJ2-3

CDR3: CASSPQGDRTNQPQHF
V: TRBV18
J: TRBJ1-5

CDR3: CSVAATHQQGSNTEAFF
V: TRBV29-1
J: TRBJ1-1

CDR3: CATRTSGTYEQYF
V: TRBV28
J: TRBJ2-7

CDR3: CASSQDLGESFPDTQYF
V: TRBV4-3
J: TRBJ2-3

CDR3: CASNRGYNSPLHF
V: TRBV19
J: TRBJ1-6

CDR3: CASSQGGTVGYGYTF
V: TRBV3-1/TRBV3-2
J: TRBJ1-2